These 5 T cell receptor beta chains were sequenced from one sample in a study of blood T cell repertoires in COVID-19. Sequencing used immunoSEQ multiplex PCR; TCRdb keeps in-frame clones, though not all of them. There are over 90,000 clones in the sample; 84% occur only once, and 7.5% to 10% lies in the top ten. Input material: peripheral blood. The source of these receptors is a man aged 35-49 years with active or convalescent COVID-19.

The chain recombines TRBV13 with TRBJ1-2; D gene ambiguous. Trimming removed 8 bases at V and 4 bases at J, with 17 bases between. The CDR3 consists of 14 residues. From germline, CDR1 is PRHDT and CDR2 FYEKMQ (reference sequence). CDR3 coding DNA: TGTGCCAGCGCCTCCGGTCCGGGAGGCTATGGCTACACCTTC. Amino acids: CASASGPGGYGYTF. Together with reference TRBV13 and TRBJ1-2, the CDR3 gives the full variable domain: AAGVIQSPRHLIKEKRETATLKCYPIPRHDTVYWYQQGPGQDPQFLISFYEKMQSDKGSIPDRFSAQQFSDYHSELNMSSLELGDSALYFCASASGPGGYGYTFGSGTRLTVV.

The chain employs TRBV7-2 and TRBJ1-3, with TRBD1 as a possible D gene (6 bases). The CDR3 contains 17 residues. V gave up 5 bases and J gave up 5 bases, with 22 bases separating them. Germline V gives CDR1 SGHTA, CDR2 FQGNSA. The chain's CDR3 is CASSTAGAGVARNTIYF. The CDR3 coding sequence is TGTGCCAGCAGCACAGCCGGGGCAGGGGTGGCAAGAAACACCATATATTTT.

This sequence joins TRBV6-1 and TRBJ2-1; 8 positions match TRBD2. Trimming cost V 3 bases and J 1 base; bases outside gene matches: 8. This CDR3 comprises 17 residues. CDR1 and CDR2 from the germline V gene are MNHNS and SASEGT. The CDR3 loop is CASSDLGLADSYNEQFF. The CDR3 nucleotides read TGTGCCAGCAGTGATTTAGGACTAGCTGATTCCTACAATGAGCAGTTCTTC.

The count of this clone is one. The V call is TRBV6-2 or TRBV6-3, the J call TRBJ1-1, with D hard to call. Trimming cost V 5 bases and J 0 bases, with 10 bases left between them. This CDR3 region has 14 residues. In germline, CDR1 is MNHEY, CDR2 SVGEGT. CDR3 sequence: CASSLRSMNTEAFF. DNA for the CDR3: TGTGCCAGCAGTCTGAGGTCAATGAACACTGAAGCTTTCTTT.

The table lists this clone with a count of one. The chain combines TRBV18 with TRBJ1-4; 7 bases agree with TRBD1. Germline lookup yields CDR1 KGHSH and CDR2 LQKENI. The ends lost 3 bases at V and 0 bases at J; junction bases unmatched: 4. The CDR3 loop spans 16 amino acids. CDR3 DNA sequence: TGTGCCAGCTCACCTCGACAGGGAGCAACTAATGAAAAACTGTTTTTT. This codes for CASSPRQGATNEKLFF.